This T cell receptor beta chain was identified during a study of T cells in women clearing cervical HPV infection. In the case of this clone: The read terminates 3 residues before the CDR3 end, so the remaining end is supplied by the germline J gene.

The data were produced by immunoSEQ multiplex PCR, yet TCRdb's version contains in-frame clones alone and is incomplete. Found here are some 31,000 clones; the top ten clones hold roughly 1.5%. HPV was found by MY09/MY11 PCR and dot-blot genotyping. The length of the CDR3 is 16 residues. The ends lost 8 bases at V and 7 bases at J; junction bases unmatched: 12. CDR1 and CDR2 from the germline V gene are MRHNA and SNTAGT. Specimen: blood buffy coat. The sequence derives from a woman between 18 and 75 years old with a cervical HPV16 infection that either progressed to CIN3+ or cleared (not recorded which). V usage is TRBV6-4 and J usage is TRBJ2-1, with 12 bases matching TRBD2. CDR3 residues: CASALLAGGSGNEQFF. The CDR3 DNA, read in part, is TGTGCCAGCGCCCTACTAGCGGGGGGCTCCGGGAATGAG.